These 15 T cell receptor beta chains were sequenced from one sample in a study of blood T cell repertoires in COVID-19. Clones were read by immunoSEQ multiplex PCR, and TCRdb kept only the in-frame ones, dropping some. The sample has 210,000 or so clones, under 90% seen once; the top ten hold 15% to 20%. Sequenced input: peripheral blood. The receptors come from a human donor in a cohort sampled during active COVID-19.

The chain links TRBV2 to TRBJ2-1; maybe TRBD2 (5 bases). V shed 4 bases and J shed 11 bases, with 12 bases lying between them. Germline CDR1 is SNHLY and CDR2 is FYNNEI. This CDR3 is built from 12 residues. CDR3 sequence reads: CASSGAEEKQFF. The CDR3 bases are TGTGCCAGCAGTGGAGCGGAGGAGAAGCAGTTCTTC.

J is TRBJ1-2 and V is TRBV18, with D unresolved. Trimming took off 6 bases at V and 0 bases at J, with 14 bases between the two ends. Germline CDR1 KGHSH, CDR2 LQKENI. This CDR3 has 15 residues. The CDR3 DNA follows: TGTGCCAGCTCGCCTTCGAGAGCTTCTAACTATGGCTACACCTTC. Amino acids: CASSPSRASNYGYTF. The complete variable domain, with remaining parts taken from reference TRBV18 and TRBJ1-2, reads NAGVMQNPRHLVRRRGQEARLRCSPMKGHSHVYWYRQLPEEGLKFMVYLQKENIIDESGMPKERFSAEFPKEGPSILRIQQVVRGDSAAYFCASSPSRASNYGYTFGSGTRLTVV.

The chain joins TRBV27 to TRBJ1-4; D is ambiguous. Looked up from germline, CDR1 is MNHEY and CDR2 is SMNVEV (reference sequence). The CDR3 spans 13 residues. The germline V and J ends were trimmed by 7 bases and 7 bases, with 13 bases remaining between them. CDR3 in amino acids: CASKMTTAEKLFF. CDR3 bases: TGTGCCAGCAAAATGACAACGGCTGAAAAACTGTTTTTT.

The rearrangement uses TRBV18 and TRBJ2-3, with D possibly matching TRBD1 (6 bases). The CDR3 extends over 15 amino acids. Trimming shortened V by 3 bases and J by 1 base, and 11 bases separated the two germline ends. CDR1 is KGHSH and CDR2 is LQKENI in the germline V gene. The DNA of the CDR3 is TGTGCCAGCTCACCGCCTTACAGGGGCACAGATACGCAGTATTTT. Its translation: CASSPPYRGTDTQYF.

V gene TRBV19 combines with J gene TRBJ1-2, with a tentative D call TRBD1 (5 bases). The CDR3 totals 14 residues. Looked up from germline, CDR1 is LNHDA and CDR2 is SQIVND (reference sequence). Deletions cut 5 bases from V and 2 bases from J, with 12 bases between. The chain's CDR3 is CASSESGSNYGYTF. The CDR3 DNA is TGTGCCAGTAGTGAGTCAGGGTCGAACTATGGCTACACCTTC.

This clone turned up a few times. V gene TRBV30 combines with J gene TRBJ1-1; D remains ambiguous. Germline loops: CDR1 GTSNPN, CDR2 SVGIG (reference sequence). The CDR3 runs to 11 residues. Trimming removed 3 bases at V and 3 bases at J, with 5 bases between. CDR3 sequence: CAWSLYTEAFF. CDR3 bases: TGTGCCTGGAGCCTATACACTGAAGCTTTCTTT.

The rearrangement uses TRBV29-1 and TRBJ2-7; the D gene is possibly TRBD2 (6 bases). The CDR3 consists of 16 residues. V was shortened by 6 bases and J by 0 bases, with 21 bases between the two germline ends. The germline V gene has CDR1 SQVTM and CDR2 ANQGSEA. For the CDR3, the DNA is TGCAGCGTGACCGAGGAGGGGCGTCGGATCTCCTACGAGCAGTACGTC. Translating it yields CSVTEEGRRISYEQYV.

The table lists this clone with a count of one. V is TRBV19 and J is TRBJ1-1; D remains ambiguous. The CDR3 is made up of 14 amino acids. Germline CDR1 LNHDA, CDR2 SQIVND (reference sequence). The germline V and J ends were trimmed by 3 bases and 2 bases, with 10 bases remaining between them. Here the CDR3 reads CASSMTGLNTEAFF. The CDR3 region has the DNA TGTGCCAGTAGTATGACGGGTCTTAACACTGAAGCTTTCTTT.

The J gene is TRBJ1-5, the V gene TRBV6-6; perhaps TRBD1 as D (6 bases). V lost 6 bases and J 0 bases, leaving 15 bases between the germline ends. The length of the CDR3 is 16 residues. Germline V CDR1 and CDR2: MNHNY, SVGAGI (reference sequence). The CDR3: CASRDRTGTSNQPQHF. The CDR3 bases are TGTGCCAGCAGAGACCGTACAGGGACTAGCAATCAGCCCCAGCATTTT.

The gene calls are TRBV6-4 and TRBJ1-1; D gene ambiguous. CDR3 size: 13 residues. The ends were cut back, 6 bases at V and 11 bases at J, with 19 bases in the middle. Germline V gene lookup returns CDR1 MRHNA and CDR2 SNTAGT. CDR3 bases: TGTGCCAGCAGAGCCCAGGTTCCCGGGGTCGCTTTCTTT. Translating it yields CASRAQVPGVAFF.

This chain uses TRBV24-1 with TRBJ2-3; 7 nucleotides match TRBD2. Trimming at V came to 3 bases and at J to 4 bases, leaving 3 bases not matched to a gene. Germline lookup yields CDR1 KGHDR and CDR2 SFDVKD. The CDR3 is 14 residues long. CDR3 nucleotide sequence: TGTGCCACCAGTGATCCGCGGGGGTCAGATACGCAGTATTTT. Amino acid sequence: CATSDPRGSDTQYF.

In DNA, the CDR3 is TGTGCCAGCAACCTACAGGGCCGATCACCCCTCCACTTT. Translating it yields CASNLQGRSPLHF. V gene TRBV28 combines with J gene TRBJ1-6, with D perhaps TRBD1 (6 bases). Germline V lookup: CDR1 MDHEN, CDR2 SYDVKM. The CDR3 has 13 residues. Trimming shortened V by 7 bases and J by 10 bases, and 14 bases separated the two germline ends.

The chain is built from TRBV18 and TRBJ1-2; D call uncertain. Trimming pared 3 bases from V and 0 bases from J, leaving 11 bases between. The CDR3 sequence is 15 residues long. CDR1 KGHSH and CDR2 LQKENI come from the germline V gene. As DNA, the CDR3 is TGTGCCAGCTCACCGGGCAGCGGCTCTAACTATGGCTACACCTTC. It translates to CASSPGSGSNYGYTF.

This chain connects TRBV2 to TRBJ2-7, with D maybe TRBD2 (6 bases). The CDR3 loop spans 15 amino acids. Trimming pared 3 bases from V and 2 bases from J, leaving 14 bases between. Germline V gives CDR1 SNHLY, CDR2 FYNNEI. The CDR3 loop reads CASSDGAGRAYEQYF. The CDR3 DNA is TGTGCCAGCAGTGACGGAGCGGGCAGGGCCTACGAGCAGTACTTC. Using reference TRBV2 and TRBJ2-7 for the parts outside the CDR3, the full variable domain is EPEVTQTPSHQVTQMGQEVILRCVPISNHLYFYWYRQILGQKVEFLVSFYNNEISEKSEIFDDQFSVERPDGSNFTLKIRSTKLEDSAMYFCASSDGAGRAYEQYFGPGTRLTVT.

The chain carries TRBV24-1 and TRBJ2-2; D remains ambiguous. Trimming took off 1 base at V and 4 bases at J, with 6 bases between the two ends. CDR3 size: 14 residues. Germline CDR1 is KGHDR and CDR2 is SFDVKD. This CDR3 is CATSDLPITGELFF. As DNA, the CDR3 is TGTGCCACCAGTGATTTACCTATCACCGGGGAGCTGTTTTTT.